The 9 T cell receptor beta chains below all came from one sample that was sequenced in a study of control samples from healthy donors and cancer patients. Sequenced by immunoSEQ multiplex PCR; TCRdb stores in-frame clones only, minus some. The data hold about 170,000 clones, with around 88% observed a single time. Material: blood. These receptors were collected from a woman younger than 45 in good health.

The V gene is TRBV5-1, the J gene TRBJ2-3; TRBD2 matches at 8 bases. Trimming removed 2 bases from V and 4 bases from J; junction bases left unmatched: 3. CDR1 and CDR2 (germline): SGHRS, YFSETQ. The CDR3 extends over 14 amino acids. The DNA for the CDR3 is TGCGCCAGCAGCTTTAGCGGGAACTCAGATACGCAGTATTTT. Amino acids: CASSFSGNSDTQYF.

This clone has only one observation. The chain recombines TRBV7-9 with TRBJ1-2; TRBD1 agrees at 10 bases. The CDR3 extends over 16 amino acids. Germline V gene sequence: CDR1 SEHNR, CDR2 FQNEAQ (reference sequence). The ends lost 7 bases at V and 2 bases at J; junction bases unmatched: 10. DNA for the CDR3: TGTGCCAGCATTGCGGGACAGGGGCAGTTAAACTATGGCTACACCTTC. Its protein is CASIAGQGQLNYGYTF. Drawing the rest from reference TRBV7-9 and TRBJ1-2, the complete variable domain is DTGVSQNPRHKITKRGQNVTFRCDPISEHNRLYWYRQTLGQGPEFLTYFQNEAQLEKSRLLSDRFSAERPKGSFSTLEIQRTEQGDSAMYLCASIAGQGQLNYGYTFGSGTRLTVV.

V usage is TRBV29-1 and J usage is TRBJ1-2; maybe TRBD1 (6 bases). Germline assignment: CDR1 SQVTM and CDR2 ANQGSEA. Trimming stripped 6 bases from V and 1 base from J, with 12 bases between. The CDR3 sequence is 13 residues long. The DNA for the CDR3 is TGCAGCGTACGGGACACCGATAACTATGGCTACACCTTC. Protein sequence: CSVRDTDNYGYTF.

The chain joins TRBV27 to TRBJ2-2; 13 nucleotides align to TRBD2. V was pared by 4 bases and J by 2 bases, with 4 bases of the junction left unmatched. This CDR3 has 17 amino acids. The germline gives CDR1 MNHEY, CDR2 SMNVEV (reference sequence). In DNA, the CDR3 is TGTGCCAGCAGTTCACTAGCGGGAGGGACAAACACCGGGGAGCTGTTTTTT. It codes for CASSSLAGGTNTGELFF.

The rearrangement joins TRBV19 to TRBJ1-1, with D perhaps TRBD1 (5 bases). V was cut by 9 bases and J by 2 bases, with 13 bases left in between. The CDR3 contains 13 residues. The germline CDR1 and CDR2 sequences are LNHDA and SQIVND (reference sequence). DNA of the CDR3: TGTGCCAGCCGTAGGGGCTCTAACACTGAAGCTTTCTTT. It codes for CASRRGSNTEAFF.

The CDR3 DNA reads as TGTGCCAGCTCACCACAACACACCGGGGAGCTGTTTTTT. The encoded protein is CASSPQHTGELFF. J is TRBJ2-2 and V is TRBV18; no clear D gene. Germline V gene lookup returns CDR1 KGHSH and CDR2 LQKENI. V was trimmed by 1 base and J by 3 bases, leaving 3 bases between them. The CDR3 has 13 residues.

This clone has only one observation. The CDR3 DNA reads TGTGCCAGCAGGCAGGGGACCTACGAGCAGTACTTC. Translating gives CASRQGTYEQYF. V gene TRBV2 combines with J gene TRBJ2-7, with a weak D call TRBD1 (6 bases). The germline V and J ends were trimmed by 6 bases and 2 bases, with 8 bases remaining between them. Germline values: CDR1 SNHLY, CDR2 FYNNEI. The CDR3 extends over 12 amino acids.

The J gene is TRBJ2-1, the V gene TRBV27; 7 nucleotides match TRBD2. From germline, CDR1 is MNHEY and CDR2 SMNVEV (reference sequence). This CDR3 is 15 amino acids long. Trimming at V came to 6 bases and at J to 4 bases, leaving 9 bases not matched to a gene. CDR3 nucleotide sequence: TGTGCCAGCAGGGCTATTGCGGGAGTGTACAATGAGCAGTTCTTC. The encoded protein is CASRAIAGVYNEQFF.

This chain connects TRBV6-6 to TRBJ1-2; D unclear. Trimming removed 7 bases at V and 2 bases at J, with 17 bases between. CDR3 length: 15 amino acids. The germline V gene has CDR1 MNHNY and CDR2 SVGAGI (reference sequence). Here the CDR3 DNA reads TGTGCCAGCACAACCCAACCGGCAGTCAACTATGGCTACACCTTC. It is translated as CASTTQPAVNYGYTF.